These T cell receptor beta chains were read from a single sample in a study of cytomegalovirus exposure and HLA in healthy donors. The protocol was immunoSEQ multiplex PCR, while the TCRdb copy is restricted to in-frame clones and leaves out a portion. The sample consists of about 160,000 clones, 65% to 90% of them appearing once. Sequencing input: PBMCs. The receptors here all came from a human donor in good health. The CDR3 runs from the conserved cysteine through the conserved F or W. A D gene is named only where the DNA matches it firmly. Clone size is given for some rows only: seen once, a few or many times, or a class if the clone is expanded.

V	size	D	J	CDR3	DNA
TRBV2	.	.	TRBJ1-5	CASSGQPNQPQHF	TGTGCCAGCAGTGGACAGCCCAATCAGCCCCAGCATTTT
TRBV4-1	.	.	TRBJ1-1	CASSQTDTRGTEAFF	TGCGCCAGCAGCCAAACGGACACCCGAGGCACTGAAGCTTTCTTT
TRBV27	.	.	TRBJ2-7	CASSLTVTLREQYF	TGTGCCAGCAGTTTAACAGTGACACTTCGGGAGCAGTACTTC
TRBV19	.	TRBD1	TRBJ2-1	CASSTTGDYNEQFF	TGTGCCAGTAGTACGACAGGGGACTACAATGAGCAGTTCTTC
TRBV5-6	.	.	TRBJ1-5	CASSLERVSNQPQHF	TGTGCCAGCAGCTTGGAACGGGTTAGCAATCAGCCCCAGCATTTT
TRBV4-3	.	TRBD2	TRBJ2-5	CASSQQLASRQETQYF	TGCGCCAGCAGCCAACAACTAGCGAGCCGTCAAGAGACCCAGTACTTC
TRBV25-1	.	.	TRBJ1-1	CASSDRNTEAFF	TGTGCCAGCAGTGACAGGAACACTGAAGCTTTCTTT
TRBV10-3	.	.	TRBJ1-4	CAVSTNEKLFF	TGTGCCGTCTCAACTAATGAAAAACTGTTTTTT
TRBV7-2	.	TRBD1	TRBJ1-4	CASSPGQGREKLFF	TGTGCCAGCAGCCCCGGACAGGGTCGGGAAAAACTGTTTTTT
TRBV5-1	.	.	TRBJ1-4	CASSLAGVDEKLFF	TGCGCCAGCAGCTTGGCAGGGGTGGATGAAAAACTGTTTTTT
TRBV2	.	.	TRBJ1-2	CASSEGLAGGDYGYTF	TGTGCCAGCAGTGAAGGCTTGGCAGGCGGGGACTATGGCTACACCTTC
TRBV7-2	.	.	TRBJ2-5	CASSLAVAQETQYF	TGTGCCAGCAGCTTAGCTGTCGCGCAAGAGACCCAGTACTTC
TRBV27	once	TRBD2	TRBJ2-3	CASSLGTTGTDTQYF	TGTGCCAGCAGTTTAGGGACTACCGGCACAGATACGCAGTATTTT
TRBV2	once	.	TRBJ2-3	CASPSGGALEDTQYF	TGTGCCAGCCCCTCAGGCGGGGCCCTTGAGGATACGCAGTATTTT
TRBV19	.	.	TRBJ2-7	CASSVGVLTYEQYF	TGTGCCAGTAGTGTTGGAGTCCTTACCTACGAGCAGTACTTC
TRBV28	.	TRBD1	TRBJ1-6	CASSHARDRGLSPLHF	TGTGCCAGCAGTCACGCCCGGGACAGGGGGCTATCACCCCTCCACTTT
TRBV6-1	.	.	TRBJ1-1	CASSRAGVLAEAFF	TGTGCCAGCAGTCGGGCCGGGGTCCTCGCTGAAGCTTTCTTT
TRBV6-5	.	TRBD2	TRBJ2-7	CASSPGGEYEQYF	TGTGCCAGCAGTCCGGGGGGGGAGTACGAGCAGTACTTC
TRBV11-2	.	TRBD1	TRBJ1-1	CASSLVRQGAFF	TGTGCCAGCAGCTTAGTGCGACAGGGAGCTTTCTTT
TRBV4-1	.	TRBD1	TRBJ2-7	CASSQDRGRGYEQYF	TGCGCCAGCAGCCAAGACAGGGGGCGCGGCTACGAGCAGTACTTC
TRBV10-1	.	.	TRBJ1-1	CASSPKPGNTEAFF	TGCGCCAGCAGCCCTAAACCGGGTAACACTGAAGCTTTCTTT